This record looks at one T cell receptor (beta chain) sequence and its context. Its specific antigen is unknown. The input lacks base qualities; no much larger clone sits a single base away. The donors were some 36 Caucasian individuals from Russia, aged roughly 6 to 100 years, who were systemically healthy. Around 9.9 milliliters of peripheral blood were collected from each donor into EDTA-treated Vacutainer tubes. Ficoll-Paque density-gradient centrifugation was used to isolate PBMCs, with at least 6.5 million per sample. Total RNA, at least 6 micrograms per sample, was extracted from PBMCs with Trizol reagent. The percentages of naive CD45RAhigh/CD27high T cells were determined by flow cytometry on a PBMC aliquot from every donor. From the germline V gene, CDR1 is SGHRS and CDR2 is YFSETQ. For this chain, trimming is 2 bases at the V end and 7 bases at the J end, and the number of junction bases without a gene match is 7. Including the terminal cysteine and phenylalanine, the CDR3 comprises 14 residues. Only the CDR3 DNA stays, 42 bases, in frame from base 1.

These data belong to a study of blood T cells in healthy people across ages (dated by TCRdb to 2013 to 2016). For the wider study: In model experiments, roughly one uniquely barcoded TCR beta cDNA molecule per two T cells was captured by template switching. Age-related changes in TCR beta repertoire diversity were measured in the study by deep sequencing normalized with unique cDNA molecular identifiers. Donors were grouped into four age groups: young (average about 15 years), middle-aged (around 39), aged (around 62) and long-lived (around 82). For two donors (one aged 18 to 30 and one aged 80 or older), the study analyzed two additional independent replicas of 1 million unique cDNA reads from the same blood draw. Study-wide findings and limitations: Estimates of total diversity based on one million sequenced T cells were regarded as lower bounds and as underestimates. There was a strong correlation between observed TCR beta diversity and the percentage of naive T cells measured by flow cytometry. Because profiling used bulk unsorted PBMCs, naive and antigen-experienced compartments could not be compared conclusively. The CMV infection status of donors was not known, potentially confounding age-related changes in expanded clonotypes. Observed TCR beta diversity per million T cells fell roughly linearly with age, and a significant reduction was already apparent by age approximately 41. Compared with the aged group, the long-lived group had more naive CD4+ T cells, fewer expanded clones and increased TCR diversity, suggesting age selection.

Receptor libraries were prepared by 5' RACE. The sequencer listed for this sample is Illumina HiSeq 2500. The second PCR ran for about 6 to 12 cycles and used a J-beta primer mix along with a sample-barcoded 5' primer. A template-switch 5' adaptor carrying 12 random nucleotides introduced a unique molecular identifier onto each TCR beta cDNA molecule. At least 2.5 million CDR3-containing paired-end reads were obtained from each sample. All of the RNA was converted into first-strand cDNA using the Mint cDNA synthesis kit, with a TRBC-specific oligonucleotide serving as the primer. After uracil-DNA glycosylase treatment, a first 18-cycle PCR used universal primers M1SS and BC2_uni_R on all cDNA. As for how the authors treated the data: For normalization, 1 million high-quality reads, each with a distinct molecular identifier, were randomly selected from each sample. Reads sharing molecular identifiers were discarded rather than binned into consensus sequences. MiTCR, with a Q25 quality threshold and the strictest error-elimination algorithm, was used for CDR3 identification, clonotype clustering and error correction. A nonparametric unseen species model using Euler transformation provided a lower-bound estimate of total TCR beta diversity. TCRdb trimmed public reads at Q25 via fastp, called clones via MiXCR and kept in-frame beta chains. Each CDR3 protein gets just one entry, which takes the most common genes and DNA from the rows behind it. None of the V and J calls come from the authors' own analysis; TCRdb made them. The sample has around 700,000 distinct CDR3 sequences on record, around 25% of them singletons. The ten most abundant clones make up around 9.2% of the sample.

These records were also assigned to another study, of T cells of mothers and their children. Taken from the second paper: The donors were nine systemically healthy Caucasian individuals, made up of three mothers and their six children. cDNA synthesis consumed the entire amount of extracted RNA, loaded at approximately 1.5 ug RNA in each 15 ul reaction. In the second PCR, the M1S primer introduced both the sample barcodes and 2-4 random nucleotides. Over 9.5 million TCR beta CDR3 reads were obtained for each mother, and some 3.1 million reads were obtained for each child. In both related and unrelated pairs, thymic selection shapes the output of TCR recombination in a similar way, with inherited differences having only a minor effect. Normalized repertoire overlap was always slightly but never significantly higher in related than unrelated mother-child pairs. No persistent microchimeric T cell clones were found, with a detection sensitivity of roughly 100 clones per million clonotypes. To look for features that set related mother-child pairs apart from unrelated individuals, the researchers ran deep NGS to compare the TCR beta repertoires of mothers and children. On average, the children were roughly 10 +/- 4 years old, while the mothers were about 40 +/- 4 years old. After adapters were ligated using NEBNext reagents, the libraries underwent 100+100 nt paired-end sequencing on an Illumina HiSeq 2000. Mother and child libraries were prepared a month apart and sequenced in separate runs to prevent cross-contamination. For each donor, somewhere between about 450,000 and 2,100,000 distinct TCR beta clonotypes were identified. Naive TCR beta clonotypes were estimated from low-frequency clonotypes matched to each donor's FACS-determined naive share, without sorting.

The source is a boy aged 5-17 years in good health. This sequence uses TRBV5-1 and TRBJ2-7, with 9 bases aligning to TRBD1. Sequenced sample: blood. The CDR3 has the sequence CASSFGTGWGEQYF. The nucleotide sequence reads TGCGCCAGCAGCTTCGGGACAGGGTGGGGGGAGCAGTACTTC.